Listed below are T cell receptor beta chains from one sample, sequenced in a study of shared clonotypes between healthy human individuals. Sequencing used immunoSEQ multiplex PCR; TCRdb keeps in-frame clones, though not all of them. This table has 850,000 to 1,200,000 clones, 65% to 80% appearing once. The sample taken for sequencing was memory CD4+ T cells sorted from blood. The receptors shown here come from a man between 18 and 35 years old in good health. The CDR3 runs from the conserved cysteine through the conserved F or W. For some rows the clone size is stated as once, few or many, or as a class when expanded; others skip it.

CASSPDRGFPYNEQFF	-	TRBV18	TRBJ2-1
CASSISGQGKNIQYF	few	TRBV6-1	TRBJ2-4
CASSSPGSGVLEAFF	-	TRBV11-2	TRBJ1-1
CAITPGDGTQYF	few	TRBV10-3	TRBJ2-3
CASSLAAGGTEQYF	few	TRBV5-1	TRBJ2-7
CASSISTGSNTEAFF	few	TRBV11-1	TRBJ1-1
CASSPPSRQRTDTQYF	-	TRBV18	TRBJ2-3
CASSQTRAGYEQYF	-	TRBV14	TRBJ2-7
CASSLASGPVETQYF	-	TRBV7-2	TRBJ2-5
CASSEGKTGGLSGELFF	-	TRBV25-1	TRBJ2-2
CASSTGGSNQPQHF	few	TRBV5-1	TRBJ1-5
CASTLEWAGGETQYF	-	TRBV10-2	TRBJ2-5
CASSSTGTSRNIQYF	-	TRBV7-2	TRBJ2-4
CASSSLDGTEAFF	-	TRBV12-5	TRBJ1-1
CASSPRGTGYTEAFF	-	TRBV11-2	TRBJ1-1
CAGRVLGEKLFF	-	TRBV6-1	TRBJ1-4
CASSEVGTGGNEKLFF	-	TRBV2	TRBJ1-4
CASSPGGPATQYF	few	TRBV6-5	TRBJ2-3
CASSGQDGPYNEQFF	-	TRBV6-4	TRBJ2-1
CASSLLGSGNTIYF	-	TRBV7-9	TRBJ1-3
CASSLGRTNSPLHF	-	TRBV5-1	TRBJ1-6
CASSDSGGGNQPQHF	-	TRBV28	TRBJ1-5
CASSDSKGIRNTIYF	-	TRBV6-4	TRBJ1-3
CASSQGTTYSTDTQYF	-	TRBV4-3	TRBJ2-3
CASSLSQVGGQGYQPQHF	-	TRBV28	TRBJ1-5
CASSDNPGQGNWETQYF	-	TRBV9	TRBJ2-5
CATSRDRASGIEQYF	-	TRBV15	TRBJ2-7
CSVSKEVGQQYF	-	TRBV29-1	TRBJ2-7
CASSVGQGLSLTF	-	TRBV5-8	TRBJ2-6
CASSVGGQRTTNTGELFF	-	TRBV9	TRBJ2-2
CASSLAVQGPYFF	-	TRBV5-4	TRBJ1-1
CASRSTGYEQYF	-	TRBV6-1	TRBJ2-7
CASRGLGNTGELFF	-	TRBV7-7	TRBJ2-2
CASSSPGPAGKTQYF	-	TRBV11-2	TRBJ2-5
CASSIQGGWSNSPLHF	-	TRBV19	TRBJ1-6
CASSSGTSGRAGTDTQYF	-	TRBV5-1	TRBJ2-3
CASSEVSPLHF	-	TRBV2	TRBJ1-6
CASSADLNTEAFF	-	TRBV18	TRBJ1-1
CASRDPGETQYF	many	TRBV28	TRBJ2-5
CASSRGTGDYGYTF	once	TRBV6-5	TRBJ1-2
CASSLYGYGTGGEEKLFF	-	TRBV27	TRBJ1-4
CSVDPNLGLAGDGVTQYF	-	TRBV29-1	TRBJ2-3
CASSVDGSSGNTIYF	many	TRBV5-1	TRBJ1-3
CASGVSYEQYF	-	TRBV6-1	TRBJ2-7
CASSCLGGGDEQYF	-	TRBV5-7	TRBJ2-7
CASSKTGGSYQPQHF	-	TRBV28	TRBJ1-5
CAWSVGFDYGYTF	few	TRBV30	TRBJ1-2
CASTLGGPNTGELFF	-	TRBV27	TRBJ2-2
CASSLDRQPSYGYTF	-	TRBV5-4	TRBJ1-2
CAWRRGYNEQFF	-	TRBV30	TRBJ2-1
CASSVTGGDEKLFF	-	TRBV9	TRBJ1-4
CASSFLPGDQETQYF	few	TRBV5-5	TRBJ2-5
CASSQGHSTDTQYF	-	TRBV7-2	TRBJ2-3
CAWSTGQWDTQYF	-	TRBV30	TRBJ2-3
CASKRTGNLNSPLHF	few	TRBV7-9	TRBJ1-6
CASSESGQGVNSPLHF	-	TRBV2	TRBJ1-6
CASSRDGGANVLTF	-	TRBV19	TRBJ2-6
CATIRGEGNTEAFF	-	TRBV7-9	TRBJ1-1
CASSTAGGGYEQYF	-	TRBV18	TRBJ2-7
CSARAGPRQFF	-	TRBV20-1	TRBJ2-1